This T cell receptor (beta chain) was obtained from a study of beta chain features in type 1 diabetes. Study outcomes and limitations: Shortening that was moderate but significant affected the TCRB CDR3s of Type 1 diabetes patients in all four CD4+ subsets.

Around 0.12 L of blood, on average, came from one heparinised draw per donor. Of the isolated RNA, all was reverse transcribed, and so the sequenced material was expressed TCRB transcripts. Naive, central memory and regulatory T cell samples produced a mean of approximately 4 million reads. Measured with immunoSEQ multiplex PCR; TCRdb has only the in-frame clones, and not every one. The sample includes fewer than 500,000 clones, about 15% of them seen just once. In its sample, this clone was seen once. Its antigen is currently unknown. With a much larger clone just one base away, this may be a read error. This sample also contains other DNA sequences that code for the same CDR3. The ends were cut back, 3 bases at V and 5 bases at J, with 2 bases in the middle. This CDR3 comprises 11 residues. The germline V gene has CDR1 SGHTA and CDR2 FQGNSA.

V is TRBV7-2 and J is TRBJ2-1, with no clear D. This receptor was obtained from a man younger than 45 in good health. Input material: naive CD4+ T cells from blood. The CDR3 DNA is TGTGCCAGCAGCTTCAACAATGAGCAGTTCTTC. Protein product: CASSFNNEQFF. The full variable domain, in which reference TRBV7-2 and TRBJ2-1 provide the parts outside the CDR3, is GAGVSQSPSNKVTEKGKDVELRCDPISGHTALYWYRQSLGQGLEFLIYFQGNSAPDKSGLPSDRFSAERTGGSVSTLTIQRTQQEDSAVYLCASSFNNEQFFGPGTRLTVL.